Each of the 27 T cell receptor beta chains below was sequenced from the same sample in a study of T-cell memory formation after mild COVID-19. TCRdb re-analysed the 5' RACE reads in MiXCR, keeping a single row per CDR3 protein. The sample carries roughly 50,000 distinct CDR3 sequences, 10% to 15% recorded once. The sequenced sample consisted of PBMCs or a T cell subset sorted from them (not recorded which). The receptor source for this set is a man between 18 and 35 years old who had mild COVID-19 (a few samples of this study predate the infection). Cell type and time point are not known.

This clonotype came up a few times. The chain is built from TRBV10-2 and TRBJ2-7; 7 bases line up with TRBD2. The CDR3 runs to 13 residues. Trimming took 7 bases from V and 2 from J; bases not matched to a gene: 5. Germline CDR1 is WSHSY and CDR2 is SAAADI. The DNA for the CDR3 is TGCGCCAGCATCGGTGCGGGGGCCTACGAGCAGTACTTC. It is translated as CASIGAGAYEQYF.

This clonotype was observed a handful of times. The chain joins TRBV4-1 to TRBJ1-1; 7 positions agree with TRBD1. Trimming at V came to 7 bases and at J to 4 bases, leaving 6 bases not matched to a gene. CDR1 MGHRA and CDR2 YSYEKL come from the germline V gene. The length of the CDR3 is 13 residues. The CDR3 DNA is TGCGCCAGCACAACGGACAGGTTCACTGAAGCTTTCTTT. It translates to CASTTDRFTEAFF.

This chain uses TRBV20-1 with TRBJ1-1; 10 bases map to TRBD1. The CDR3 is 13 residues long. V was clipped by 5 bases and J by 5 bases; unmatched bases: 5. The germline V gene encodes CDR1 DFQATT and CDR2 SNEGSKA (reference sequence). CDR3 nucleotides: TGCAGTGCTCGACAGGGGGCGAGTACTGAAGCTTTCTTT. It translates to CSARQGASTEAFF.

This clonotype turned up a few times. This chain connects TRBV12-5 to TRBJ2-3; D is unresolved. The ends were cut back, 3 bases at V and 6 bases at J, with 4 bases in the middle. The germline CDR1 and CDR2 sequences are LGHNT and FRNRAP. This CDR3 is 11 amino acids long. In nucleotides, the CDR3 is TGTGCTAGTGGTTTCCGGGATACGCAGTATTTT. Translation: CASGFRDTQYF.

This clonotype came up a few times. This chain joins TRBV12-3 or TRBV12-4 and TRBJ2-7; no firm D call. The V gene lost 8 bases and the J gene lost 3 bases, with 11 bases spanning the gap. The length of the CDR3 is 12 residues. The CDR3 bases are TGTGCCAGCTCCATTGGGGTCTACGAGCAGTACTTC. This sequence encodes CASSIGVYEQYF.

In DNA, the CDR3 is TGTGCCAGCAGCCCCCCAGGGGGGGTGGGGTATTCACCCCTCCACTTT. Amino acid sequence: CASSPPGGVGYSPLHF. This chain connects TRBV7-9 to TRBJ1-6; 7 bases align to TRBD1. The germline V gene has CDR1 SEHNR and CDR2 FQNEAQ (reference sequence). Trimming took 5 bases from V and 8 from J; bases not matched to a gene: 12. This CDR3 has 16 amino acids.

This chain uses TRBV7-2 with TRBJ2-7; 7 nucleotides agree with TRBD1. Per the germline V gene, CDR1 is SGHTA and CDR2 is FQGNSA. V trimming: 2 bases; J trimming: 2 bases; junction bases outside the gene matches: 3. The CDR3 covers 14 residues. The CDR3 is CASSLLGQAYEQYF. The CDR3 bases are TGTGCCAGCAGCTTACTAGGACAGGCCTACGAGCAGTACTTC.

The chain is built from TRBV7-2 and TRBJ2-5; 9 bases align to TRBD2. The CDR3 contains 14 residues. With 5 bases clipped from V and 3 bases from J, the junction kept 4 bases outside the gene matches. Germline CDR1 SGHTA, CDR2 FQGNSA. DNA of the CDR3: TGTGCCAGCAGCCGACAGCGGGGGGAAGAGACCCAGTACTTC. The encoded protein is CASSRQRGEETQYF. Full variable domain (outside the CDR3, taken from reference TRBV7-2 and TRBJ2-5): GAGVSQSPSNKVTEKGKDVELRCDPISGHTALYWYRQSLGQGLEFLIYFQGNSAPDKSGLPSDRFSAERTGGSVSTLTIQRTQQEDSAVYLCASSRQRGEETQYFGPGTRLLVL.

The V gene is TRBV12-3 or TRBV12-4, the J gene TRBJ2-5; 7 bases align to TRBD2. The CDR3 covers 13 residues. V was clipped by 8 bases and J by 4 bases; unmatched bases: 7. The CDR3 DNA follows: TGTGCCAGCCATGGAACGGGGGGAGAGACCCAGTACTTC. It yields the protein CASHGTGGETQYF.

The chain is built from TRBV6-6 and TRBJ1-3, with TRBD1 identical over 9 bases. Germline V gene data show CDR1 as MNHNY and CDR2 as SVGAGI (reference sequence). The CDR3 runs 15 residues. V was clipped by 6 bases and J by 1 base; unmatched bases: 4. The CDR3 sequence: CASRTGGTSGNTIYF. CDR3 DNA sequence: TGTGCCAGCAGGACAGGGGGTACATCTGGAAACACCATATATTTT.

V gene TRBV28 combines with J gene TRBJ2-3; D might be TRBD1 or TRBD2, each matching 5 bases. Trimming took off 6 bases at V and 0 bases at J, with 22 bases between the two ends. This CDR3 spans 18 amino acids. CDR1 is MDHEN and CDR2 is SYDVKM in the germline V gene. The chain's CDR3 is CASSYPSRGLTSTDTQYF. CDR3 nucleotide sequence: TGTGCCAGCAGCTACCCGTCCCGGGGCCTTACTAGCACAGATACGCAGTATTTT.

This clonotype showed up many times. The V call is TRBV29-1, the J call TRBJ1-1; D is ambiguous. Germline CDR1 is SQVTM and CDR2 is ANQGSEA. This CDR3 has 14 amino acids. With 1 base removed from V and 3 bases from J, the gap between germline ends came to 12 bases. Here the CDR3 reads CSVEGMGWDTEAFF. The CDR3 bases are TGCAGCGTTGAAGGTATGGGATGGGACACTGAAGCTTTCTTT. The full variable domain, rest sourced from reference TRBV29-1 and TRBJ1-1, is SAVISQKPSRDICQRGTSLTIQCQVDSQVTMMFWYRQQPGQSLTLIATANQGSEATYESGFVIDKFPISRPNLTFSTLTVSNMSPEDSSIYLCSVEGMGWDTEAFFGQGTRLTVV.

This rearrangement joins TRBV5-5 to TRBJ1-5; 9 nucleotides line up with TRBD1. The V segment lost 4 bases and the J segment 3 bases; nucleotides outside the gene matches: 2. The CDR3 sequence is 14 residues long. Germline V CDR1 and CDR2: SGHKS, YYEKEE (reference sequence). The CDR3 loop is CASSRTGANQPQHF. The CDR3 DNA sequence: TGTGCCAGCAGCCGGACAGGGGCCAATCAGCCCCAGCATTTT.

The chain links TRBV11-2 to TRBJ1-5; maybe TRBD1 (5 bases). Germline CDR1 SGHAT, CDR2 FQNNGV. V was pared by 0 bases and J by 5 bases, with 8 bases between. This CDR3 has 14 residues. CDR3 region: CASSLDGGDQPQHF. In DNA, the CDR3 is TGTGCCAGCAGCTTAGACGGGGGGGATCAGCCCCAGCATTTT.

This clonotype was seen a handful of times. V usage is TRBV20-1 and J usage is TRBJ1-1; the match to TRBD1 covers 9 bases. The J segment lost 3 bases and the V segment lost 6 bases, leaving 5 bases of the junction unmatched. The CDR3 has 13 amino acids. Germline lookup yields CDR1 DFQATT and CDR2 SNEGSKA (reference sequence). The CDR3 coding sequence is TGCAGTGCCATCGACAGGGGGGACACTGAAGCTTTCTTT. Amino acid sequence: CSAIDRGDTEAFF.

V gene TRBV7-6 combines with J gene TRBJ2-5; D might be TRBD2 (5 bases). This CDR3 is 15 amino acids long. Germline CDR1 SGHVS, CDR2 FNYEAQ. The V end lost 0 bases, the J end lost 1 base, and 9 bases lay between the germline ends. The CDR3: CASSLARGSQETQYF. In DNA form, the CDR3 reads TGTGCCAGCAGCTTAGCCCGGGGTTCCCAAGAGACCCAGTACTTC.

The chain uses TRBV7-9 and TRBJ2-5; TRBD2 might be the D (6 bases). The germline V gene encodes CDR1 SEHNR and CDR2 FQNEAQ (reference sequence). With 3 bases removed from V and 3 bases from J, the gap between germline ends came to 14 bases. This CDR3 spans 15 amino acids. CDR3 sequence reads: CASSFWDGGEETQYF. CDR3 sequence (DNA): TGTGCCAGCAGCTTTTGGGATGGCGGGGAAGAGACCCAGTACTTC.

The CDR3 DNA follows: TGCAGTGCTTATTCACCGGGACTAGCGGCGGAACCCTCCTACAATGAGCAGTTCTTC. Translated: CSAYSPGLAAEPSYNEQFF. This sequence joins TRBV20-1 and TRBJ2-1; the match to TRBD2 covers 11 bases. In germline, CDR1 is DFQATT, CDR2 SNEGSKA (reference sequence). The trim removed 5 bases at V and 0 bases at J, leaving 15 bases unmatched. The CDR3 contains 19 residues.

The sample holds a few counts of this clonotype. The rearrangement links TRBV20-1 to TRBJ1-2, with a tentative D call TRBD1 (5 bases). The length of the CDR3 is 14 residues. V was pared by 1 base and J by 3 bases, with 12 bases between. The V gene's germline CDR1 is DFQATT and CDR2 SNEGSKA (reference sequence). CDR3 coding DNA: TGCAGTGCTAGAGCCGGGGGGGACTACTATGGCTACACCTTC. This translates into CSARAGGDYYGYTF.

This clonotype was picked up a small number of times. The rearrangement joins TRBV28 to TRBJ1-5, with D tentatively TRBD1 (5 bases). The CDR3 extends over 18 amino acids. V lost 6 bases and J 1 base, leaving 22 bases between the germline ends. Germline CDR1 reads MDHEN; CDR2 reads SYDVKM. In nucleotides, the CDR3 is TGTGCCAGCAGCGAGTTTGCGGGCTACCGGGACAGCAATCAGCCCCAGCATTTT. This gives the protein CASSEFAGYRDSNQPQHF.

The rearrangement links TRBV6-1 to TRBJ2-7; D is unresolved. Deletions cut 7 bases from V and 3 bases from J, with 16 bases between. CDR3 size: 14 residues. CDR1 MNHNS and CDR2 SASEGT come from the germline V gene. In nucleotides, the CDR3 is TGTGCCAGCACCGAAGGGCTGGATCTCTACGAGCAGTACGTC. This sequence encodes CASTEGLDLYEQYV.

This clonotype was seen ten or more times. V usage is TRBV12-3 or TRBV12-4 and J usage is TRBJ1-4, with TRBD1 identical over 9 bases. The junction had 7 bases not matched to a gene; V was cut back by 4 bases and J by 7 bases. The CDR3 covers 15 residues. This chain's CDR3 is CASSSGTGLSEKLFF. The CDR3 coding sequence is TGTGCCAGCAGTTCCGGGACAGGGTTGAGTGAAAAACTGTTTTTT.

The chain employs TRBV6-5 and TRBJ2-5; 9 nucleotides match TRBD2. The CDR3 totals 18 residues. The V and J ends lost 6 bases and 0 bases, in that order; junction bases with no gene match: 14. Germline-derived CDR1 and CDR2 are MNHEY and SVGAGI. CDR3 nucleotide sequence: TGTGCCAGCAGCCTAGGAAGCGGGGGGCCCAAGTACCAAGAGACCCAGTACTTC. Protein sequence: CASSLGSGGPKYQETQYF.

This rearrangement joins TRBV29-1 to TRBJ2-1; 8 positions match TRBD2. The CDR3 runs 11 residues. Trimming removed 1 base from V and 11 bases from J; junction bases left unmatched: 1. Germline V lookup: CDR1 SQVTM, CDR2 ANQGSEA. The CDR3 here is CSVEAGGQQFF. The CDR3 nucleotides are TGCAGCGTTGAAGCGGGGGGGCAGCAGTTCTTC.

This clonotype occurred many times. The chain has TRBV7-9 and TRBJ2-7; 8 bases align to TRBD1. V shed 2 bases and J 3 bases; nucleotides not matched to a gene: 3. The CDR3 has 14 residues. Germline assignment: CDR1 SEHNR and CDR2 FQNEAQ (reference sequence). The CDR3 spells CASSLWGQDYEQYV. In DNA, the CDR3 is TGTGCCAGCAGCTTATGGGGACAGGACTACGAGCAGTACGTC.

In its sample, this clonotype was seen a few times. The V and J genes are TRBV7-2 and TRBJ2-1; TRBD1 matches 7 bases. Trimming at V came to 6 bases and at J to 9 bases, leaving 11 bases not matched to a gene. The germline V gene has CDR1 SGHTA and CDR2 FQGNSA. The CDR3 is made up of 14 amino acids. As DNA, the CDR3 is TGTGCCAGCAGTAGGGGGCCCCCCAGGGGTGAGCAGTTCTTC. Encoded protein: CASSRGPPRGEQFF.

This chain's CDR3 is CASSLNSGRVNEQFF. The CDR3, as DNA: TGTGCCAGCAGCTTAAACAGTGGCCGGGTCAATGAGCAGTTCTTC. V gene TRBV7-3 combines with J gene TRBJ2-1; D remains unclear. The germline V gene has CDR1 SGHTA and CDR2 FQGTGA. V was pared by 1 base and J by 6 bases, with 13 bases between. This CDR3 is built from 15 residues.